These T cell receptor beta chains were read from a single sample in a study of blood T cell repertoires in COVID-19. TCRdb's copy holds only in-frame clones and misses some; the assay was immunoSEQ multiplex PCR. This table holds approximately 230,000 clones, around 84% found once. Sequenced material: PBMCs or T cells enriched from blood (not recorded which). Source of these receptors: a man in his late teens or twenties who had recovered from COVID-19. Each CDR3 is given with its conserved first and last residue. The order of the fields is CDR3 protein, CDR3 DNA, D gene, V gene, clone size, J gene. A D gene is named only where the DNA matches it firmly. Clone sizes are given selectively: once, few, many, or a class where the clone is expanded.

CAISESREKLFF TGTGCCATCAGTGAGTCGCGGGAAAAACTGTTTTTT - TRBV10-3 - TRBJ1-4
CSASRTSGWSNEQFF TGCAGTGCTAGTCGGACTAGCGGGTGGAGCAATGAGCAGTTCTTC TRBD2 TRBV20-1 - TRBJ2-1
CASLQGPGTEAFF TGTGCCAGCCTTCAGGGGCCCGGGACTGAAGCTTTCTTT - TRBV3-1/TRBV3-2 - TRBJ1-1
CASSLAGDPYNEQFF TGTGCCAGCAGCTTAGCGGGGGACCCCTACAATGAGCAGTTCTTC - TRBV11-3 - TRBJ2-1
CASSLASRAGEQYF TGCGCCAGCAGCTTGGCGTCTAGGGCGGGTGAGCAGTACTTC - TRBV5-1 once TRBJ2-7
CASSLGTWSDTQYF TGCGCCAGCAGCTTGGGAACTTGGTCAGATACGCAGTATTTT - TRBV5-1 once TRBJ2-3
CASSLAEGGPDQPQHF TGTGCCAGCAGCTTAGCAGAGGGGGGGCCCGATCAGCCCCAGCATTTT - TRBV7-9 - TRBJ1-5
CASRPTPSVGELFF TGCGCCAGCAGGCCCACCCCCTCGGTCGGGGAGCTGTTTTTT - TRBV5-1 - TRBJ2-2
CASSKAHGASVTSGIQELFF TGTGCCAGCAGCAAAGCCCATGGGGCGTCCGTGACTAGCGGGATTCAGGAGCTGTTTTTT - TRBV21-1 - TRBJ2-2
CASSLIPEGGTEAFF TGCGCCAGCAGCTTAATCCCGGAGGGTGGCACTGAAGCTTTCTTT - TRBV5-1 - TRBJ1-1
CSVEEWSGQGVTEAFF TGCAGCGTTGAAGAATGGTCGGGACAGGGGGTGACTGAAGCTTTCTTT TRBD1 TRBV29-1 - TRBJ1-1
CASSPAGAGNEQFF TGTGCCAGCAGTCCAGCGGGAGCAGGCAATGAGCAGTTCTTC TRBD2 TRBV28 - TRBJ2-1
CASGGLAGTEQFF TGTGCCAGCGGGGGACTAGCGGGAACTGAGCAGTTCTTC TRBD2 TRBV12-3/TRBV12-4 - TRBJ2-1
CASSVGYGTSGNQQFF TGTGCCAGTAGTGTGGGATACGGGACTAGCGGGAACCAACAGTTCTTC TRBD2 TRBV19 - TRBJ2-1
CASSVDPRGNIQYF TGCGCCAGCAGCGTGGACCCCCGGGGAAACATTCAGTACTTC - TRBV5-1 - TRBJ2-4
CSVGFRSLGYTF TGCAGCGTTGGTTTCAGATCCCTCGGCTACACCTTC - TRBV29-1 once TRBJ1-2
CASSPDGGEKLFF TGTGCCAGCAGCCCGGACGGGGGTGAAAAACTGTTTTTT - TRBV7-8 - TRBJ1-4
CASSWTTGETGELFF TGCGCCAGCAGCTGGACGACAGGGGAAACCGGGGAGCTGTTTTTT TRBD1 TRBV5-1 once TRBJ2-2
CAWSAGHSAGELFF TGTGCCTGGAGTGCAGGACACTCGGCCGGGGAGCTGTTTTTT - TRBV30 - TRBJ2-2
CASTQTGMYEQYF TGTGCCAGCACTCAGACAGGGATGTACGAGCAGTACTTC TRBD1 TRBV12-3/TRBV12-4 few TRBJ2-7
CASSLTGAENTEAFF TGCGCCAGCAGCTTGACAGGGGCGGAGAACACTGAAGCTTTCTTT TRBD1 TRBV5-1 - TRBJ1-1
CASSEYDRESLYEQYF TGTGCCAGCAGTGAATACGACAGGGAAAGCCTTTACGAGCAGTACTTC TRBD1 TRBV25-1 - TRBJ2-7
CATSPGTSGRETQYF TGTGCCACCAGCCCGGGGACTAGCGGGAGGGAGACCCAGTACTTC TRBD2 TRBV15 once TRBJ2-5
CATSDEASGIPSTDTQYF TGTGCCACCAGTGATGAGGCTAGCGGGATTCCTAGCACAGATACGCAGTATTTT TRBD2 TRBV24-1 - TRBJ2-3
CSVEYGSGYTF TGCAGCGTTGAATATGGGAGCGGCTACACCTTC - TRBV29-1 - TRBJ1-2
CASSFVISPNNEQFF TGTGCCAGCAGTTTTGTGATCTCACCTAACAATGAGCAGTTCTTC - TRBV2 - TRBJ2-1
CASSLDRGQRYEQYF TGTGCCAGCAGCTTAGACAGGGGACAGCGCTACGAGCAGTACTTC TRBD1 TRBV7-9 - TRBJ2-7
CASSFITTSYEQYF TGTGCCAGCAGCTTCATAACTACGTCCTACGAGCAGTACTTC - TRBV7-2 - TRBJ2-7
CASSGLRGDKAYEQYF TGTGCCAGTAGTGGCCTCCGGGGAGATAAGGCCTACGAGCAGTACTTC - TRBV19 - TRBJ2-7
CASSQGLSEGLADLYNEQFF TGTGCCAGCAGCCAAGGGTTAAGTGAGGGACTAGCTGATTTATACAATGAGCAGTTCTTC TRBD2 TRBV4-2 once TRBJ2-1
CSASVGVNQPQHF TGCAGTGCTAGTGTAGGGGTCAATCAGCCCCAGCATTTT - TRBV20-1 - TRBJ1-5
CASSEGQTYEQYF TGTGCCAGCAGCGAGGGACAGACCTACGAGCAGTACTTC TRBD1 TRBV9 - TRBJ2-7
CASSPPGSGGKSDEQFF TGTGCCAGCAGCCCACCGGGGTCGGGAGGGAAGTCCGATGAGCAGTTCTTC TRBD2 TRBV7-9 - TRBJ2-1
CASSPGGGGDTEAFF TGTGCCAGCAGCCCCGGTGGGGGGGGTGACACTGAAGCTTTCTTT - TRBV5-4 - TRBJ1-1
CASSIGGAEAFF TGTGCCAGTAGTATCGGCGGAGCTGAAGCTTTCTTT - TRBV19 - TRBJ1-1
CASSDPGTGAGNTIYF TGCGCCAGCAGTGACCCTGGGACAGGGGCTGGAAACACCATATATTTT TRBD1 TRBV10-1 - TRBJ1-3
CASSSQGEQYF TGTGCCAGCAGTTCCCAGGGGGAGCAGTACTTC - TRBV6-5 - TRBJ2-7
CASSQIIGVYYEQYF TGCGCCAGCAGCCAAATAATCGGGGTTTACTACGAGCAGTACTTC - TRBV4-1 - TRBJ2-7
CASSLGTSDYNEQFF TGTGCCAGCTCACTCGGGACTAGCGACTACAATGAGCAGTTCTTC TRBD2 TRBV18 - TRBJ2-1
CASSDDHRGTGRTEAFF TGTGCCAGCAGCGACGACCACAGGGGAACAGGACGGACTGAAGCTTTCTTT TRBD1 TRBV7-9 - TRBJ1-1
CASSLSEGNYGYTF TGTGCCAGCAGTTTATCGGAGGGTAACTATGGCTACACCTTC - TRBV28 - TRBJ1-2
CASSPRGTGELFF TGTGCCAGCTCCCCCCGAGGGACCGGGGAGCTGTTTTTT - TRBV12-3/TRBV12-4 - TRBJ2-2
CASSLVSGGNYEQYF TGCGCCAGCAGCTTGGTTTCAGGGGGAAACTACGAGCAGTACTTC TRBD1 TRBV5-1 - TRBJ2-7
CASSLDPGQGRSPLHF TGTGCCAGCAGCTTAGACCCCGGCCAGGGTCGATCACCCCTCCACTTT - TRBV7-9 once TRBJ1-6
CASRPGLAAAGEQFF TGTGCCAGCAGACCGGGACTAGCGGCAGCCGGGGAGCAGTTCTTC TRBD2 TRBV27 - TRBJ2-1
CASSVRHYQETQYF TGTGCCAGCAGTGTACGACACTACCAAGAGACCCAGTACTTC - TRBV28 - TRBJ2-5